These 22 T cell receptor beta chains originate from one sample sequenced in a study of shared clonotypes between healthy human individuals. The protocol was immunoSEQ multiplex PCR, while the TCRdb copy is restricted to in-frame clones and leaves out a portion. The data show over a million clones, approximately 98.5% seen once. Sample: naive CD4+ T cells sorted from blood. The subset denotes: CD45RA+ positively selected. These TCRs come from a man aged 25 to 40 in good health.

The gene calls are TRBV4-1 and TRBJ2-3, with unresolved D. The germline V gene encodes CDR1 MGHRA and CDR2 YSYEKL. Trimming took 4 bases from V and 1 from J, leaving 12 bases between them. The CDR3 extends over 15 amino acids. The chain's CDR3 is CASSPLRLGTDTQYF. For the CDR3, the DNA is TGCGCCAGCAGCCCCCTCCGTTTAGGCACAGATACGCAGTATTTT.

The chain joins TRBV5-6 to TRBJ2-7; D gene uncertain. The germline gives CDR1 SGHDT, CDR2 YYEEEE. V was cut by 5 bases and J by 3 bases, with 12 bases left in between. The CDR3 runs to 13 residues. In DNA form, the CDR3 reads TGTGCCAGCAGTCCTGACACCTTCTACGAGCAGTACTTC. Its protein is CASSPDTFYEQYF.

The chain is built from TRBV5-1 and TRBJ2-1, with TRBD2 matching over 14 bases. The CDR3 is 18 amino acids. Trimming cost V 4 bases and J 3 bases; bases outside gene matches: 9. Germline assignment: CDR1 SGHRS and CDR2 YFSETQ. The CDR3 DNA reads as TGCGCCAGCAGCGTAAAACGACTAGCGGGAGGGTACTACAATGAGCAGTTCTTC. Protein product: CASSVKRLAGGYYNEQFF.

For the CDR3, the DNA is TGTGCCTGGAGTCCCCTTGGGAGAGGAAGTGATACGCAGTATTTT. Translation: CAWSPLGRGSDTQYF. The J gene is TRBJ2-3, the V gene TRBV30; maybe TRBD2 (5 bases). The CDR3 loop spans 15 amino acids. The germline V gene encodes CDR1 GTSNPN and CDR2 SVGIG (reference sequence). The V end was cut by 2 bases, the J end by 6 bases, with 18 bases between.

This clone appeared once. The chain is built from TRBV11-2 and TRBJ2-7; D remains unclear. Trimming left V 0 bases short and J 3 bases short, with 12 bases between. Looked up from germline, CDR1 is SGHAT and CDR2 is FQNNGV. The CDR3 spans 15 residues. The CDR3 reads CASSLEQMWGYEQYF. CDR3 DNA sequence: TGTGCCAGCAGCTTAGAACAGATGTGGGGCTACGAGCAGTACTTC. Based on the CDR3 plus reference TRBV11-2 and TRBJ2-7, the full variable domain is EAGVAQSPRYKIIEKRQSVAFWCNPISGHATLYWYQQILGQGPKLLIQFQNNGVVDDSQLPKDRFSAERLKGVDSTLKIQPAKLEDSAVYLCASSLEQMWGYEQYFGPGTRLTVT.

This chain links TRBV4-3 with TRBJ1-2; D remains unclear. CDR1 is LGHNA, CDR2 YSLEER, per germline. Trimming took 1 base from V and 0 from J, leaving 6 bases between them. The CDR3 runs 14 residues. The CDR3 reads CASSQGESNYGYTF. CDR3 nucleotides: TGCGCCAGCAGCCAAGGAGAGTCTAACTATGGCTACACCTTC.

The V and J genes are TRBV28 and TRBJ2-7; D unresolved. The germline V gene encodes CDR1 MDHEN and CDR2 SYDVKM. The CDR3 consists of 12 residues. Deletions cut 8 bases from V and 4 bases from J, with 12 bases between. The CDR3 protein is CASWSSLYEQYF. For the CDR3, the DNA is TGTGCCAGCTGGTCTTCTCTTTACGAGCAGTACTTC. Drawing the rest from reference TRBV28 and TRBJ2-7, the complete variable domain is DVKVTQSSRYLVKRTGEKVFLECVQDMDHENMFWYRQDPGLGLRLIYFSYDVKMKEKGDIPEGYSVSREKKERFSLILESASTNQTSMYLCASWSSLYEQYFGPGTRLTVT.

The chain recombines TRBV19 with TRBJ1-2; 10 bases fit TRBD1. The germline V gene encodes CDR1 LNHDA and CDR2 SQIVND (reference sequence). The CDR3 is made up of 15 amino acids. With V trimmed by 5 bases and J by 9 bases, 12 bases remained unmatched. Here the CDR3 DNA reads TGTGCCAGTAGTCCAACAGGGGGGACAGGGGATCGCTACACCTTC. Translation gives CASSPTGGTGDRYTF.

The chain carries TRBV6-6 and TRBJ1-5; 9 bases line up with TRBD1. CDR3 length equals 16 residues. From germline, CDR1 is MNHNY and CDR2 SVGAGI (reference sequence). V lost 5 bases, J lost 2 bases, and 7 bases stayed unmatched. In DNA, the CDR3 is TGTGCCAGCAGTCACGGACAGGGGATGGGCAATCAGCCCCAGCATTTT. Translating gives CASSHGQGMGNQPQHF.

The genes are TRBV28 and TRBJ2-1; no clear D. Trimming shortened V by 5 bases and J by 8 bases, and 16 bases separated the two germline ends. Germline V gene sequence: CDR1 MDHEN, CDR2 SYDVKM. The CDR3 has 14 amino acids. The CDR3 protein is CASSPRVGLDEQFF. The CDR3 DNA reads TGTGCCAGCAGTCCACGAGTAGGGTTGGATGAGCAGTTCTTC.

The chain links TRBV28 to TRBJ2-5; D is possibly TRBD2 (7 bases). CDR3 size: 17 residues. Germline CDR1 is MDHEN and CDR2 is SYDVKM. V was pared by 6 bases and J by 5 bases, with 25 bases between. The CDR3 DNA sequence: TGTGCCAGCAGACCCAATCTTTTCGGGGGGCAGGGGGAGACCCAGTACTTC. As protein: CASRPNLFGGQGETQYF.

The chain is built from TRBV29-1 and TRBJ2-7, with 9 bases fitting TRBD2. CDR1 and CDR2 (germline): SQVTM, ANQGSEA. V gave up 4 bases and J gave up 2 bases; unmatched junction bases: 9. The CDR3 has 15 amino acids. The CDR3 loop is CSVGGASGTTYEQYF. For the CDR3, the DNA is TGCAGCGTTGGCGGGGCTAGCGGGACAACCTACGAGCAGTACTTC.

This clone was picked up one time. The V gene is TRBV2, the J gene TRBJ2-1, with 10 positions matching TRBD2. Unmatched junction bases numbered 16, after V lost 7 bases and J lost 1 base. This CDR3 spans 19 amino acids. Germline V lookup: CDR1 SNHLY, CDR2 FYNNEI. The CDR3: CASTPQSLAGVRSYNEQFF. CDR3 in DNA: TGTGCCAGCACTCCACAATCGCTAGCGGGAGTGAGGTCCTACAATGAGCAGTTCTTC.

V gene TRBV7-2 combines with J gene TRBJ2-5, with D unclear. V was shortened by 4 bases and J by 6 bases, with 24 bases between the two germline ends. Per the germline V gene, CDR1 is SGHTA and CDR2 is FQGNSA. The CDR3 is 17 amino acids. The CDR3 reads CASSYNSGSGLGKTQYF. Here the CDR3 DNA reads TGTGCCAGCAGCTACAACTCAGGTTCTGGGCTTGGAAAGACCCAGTACTTC.

The V gene is TRBV19, the J gene TRBJ2-7; 7 bases match TRBD2. The germline CDR1 and CDR2 sequences are LNHDA and SQIVND (reference sequence). The trim removed 5 bases at V and 3 bases at J, leaving 7 bases unmatched. The CDR3 contains 14 residues. The chain's CDR3 is CASSSGTTFYEQYF. The CDR3 DNA is TGTGCCAGTAGTTCCGGGACTACCTTCTACGAGCAGTACTTC. Together with reference TRBV19 and TRBJ2-7, the CDR3 gives the full variable domain: DGGITQSPKYLFRKEGQNVTLSCEQNLNHDAMYWYRQDPGQGLRLIYYSQIVNDFQKGDIAEGYSVSREKKESFPLTVTSAQKNPTAFYLCASSSGTTFYEQYFGPGTRLTVT.

The gene calls are TRBV27 and TRBJ2-7; 16 nucleotides match TRBD2. Germline V gene data show CDR1 as MNHEY and CDR2 as SMNVEV (reference sequence). J lost 0 bases, V lost 5 bases, and 10 bases had no gene match. This CDR3 comprises 19 residues. CDR3 residues: CASSPGRGLAGGLSYEQYF. The CDR3 DNA reads as TGTGCCAGCAGTCCTGGGCGGGGACTAGCGGGAGGGCTCTCCTACGAGCAGTACTTC.

The rearrangement uses TRBV29-1 and TRBJ2-2, with TRBD1 matching over 9 bases. The ends lost 7 bases at V and 2 bases at J; junction bases unmatched: 5. CDR1 and CDR2 from the germline V gene are SQVTM and ANQGSEA. There are 14 residues in the CDR3. CDR3 bases: TGCAGCGGATGGGGACAGGGCAACACCGGGGAGCTGTTTTTT. It yields the protein CSGWGQGNTGELFF.

This clone has only one observation. J is TRBJ2-1 and V is TRBV18; a weak D match, TRBD1 (6 bases). This CDR3 region has 18 residues. Germline assignment: CDR1 KGHSH and CDR2 LQKENI. Trimming removed 1 base at V and 0 bases at J, with 16 bases between. CDR3 DNA sequence: TGTGCCAGCTCACCACGTATTAAACAGGGTAGCTCCTACAATGAGCAGTTCTTC. Translated: CASSPRIKQGSSYNEQFF.

The chain recombines TRBV27 with TRBJ2-1; D could derive from TRBD1 or TRBD2 (5 bases each). CDR1 and CDR2 from the germline V gene are MNHEY and SMNVEV (reference sequence). Between the trimmed V and J ends, which lost 7 bases and 0 bases, there was a span of 28 bases. The CDR3 is 20 residues long. CDR3 in DNA: TGTGCCAGCACCTCTACCCGCCGGGGCCTGCTCGTGGGCTCCTACAATGAGCAGTTCTTC. Translation: CASTSTRRGLLVGSYNEQFF.

V is TRBV7-3 and J is TRBJ2-1; maybe TRBD2 (5 bases). Per the germline V gene, CDR1 is SGHTA and CDR2 is FQGTGA. V shed 1 base and J shed 10 bases, with 8 bases lying between them. The CDR3 spans 12 residues. The CDR3, as DNA: TGTGCCAGCAGCTTAAGAGGGAGAGAGCAGTTCTTC. Its protein product is CASSLRGREQFF.

The V gene is TRBV4-1, the J gene TRBJ2-1, with TRBD2 identical over 8 bases. In germline, CDR1 is MGHRA, CDR2 YSYEKL. The CDR3 contains 14 residues. With 2 bases clipped from V and 8 bases from J, the junction kept 5 bases outside the gene matches. The CDR3 sequence is CASSQRAGVYEQFF. The CDR3 bases are TGCGCCAGCAGCCAACGAGCGGGAGTTTATGAGCAGTTCTTC.

The chain recombines TRBV4-3 with TRBJ2-1, with D perhaps matching TRBD2 (6 bases). CDR3 length: 14 residues. The V end lost 4 bases, the J end lost 9 bases, and 16 bases lay between the germline ends. The germline CDR1 and CDR2 sequences are LGHNA and YSLEER. CDR3 nucleotide sequence: TGCGCCAGCAGCCCCAGACTAGTAGAAAGTGAGCAGTTCTTC. Protein sequence: CASSPRLVESEQFF.